A single sample is the source of the 19 T cell receptor beta chains below, sequenced in a study of T cell clonality in common variable immunodeficiency. The table came from immunoSEQ multiplex PCR; TCRdb's copy has only in-frame clones and leaves some out. The repertoire shows some 50,000 clones, none seen only once; the top ten take about 1.8%. The sequenced sample was peripheral blood mononuclear cells. The source is a person aged 18 to 70 in good health.

This clone has at least ten counts. Read coverage stops 3 residues before the CDR3 terminus; the germline J gene supplies the remainder. This chain uses TRBV20-1 with TRBJ2-3, with 9 bases identical to TRBD1. Germline V gene lookup returns CDR1 DFQATT and CDR2 SNEGSKA (reference sequence). V lost 4 bases, J lost 6 bases, and 8 bases stayed unmatched. The CDR3 consists of 14 residues. The CDR3 loop reads CSAMRPGTGDTQYF. The covered CDR3 bases are TGCAGTGCTATGAGGCCCGGGACAGGGGATACG.

This clone occurred many times. One junction end disagrees with the germline gene, perhaps due to a read error. The CDR3 end falls 3 residues outside the read, so it is completed with the germline J gene. The chain employs TRBV12-3 or TRBV12-4 and TRBJ2-3; D is possibly TRBD1 (6 bases). The CDR3 has 16 residues. The DNA read from the CDR3 is TGTGCCAGCAGCTTAGGCACAGGGAGTAGGGTGGATACG. The encoded protein is CASSLGTGSRVDT. The CDR3, in full, reads CASSLGTGSRVDTQYF.

This clone was seen at least ten times. The read comes to an end 3 residues before the CDR3 does, leaving the germline J gene to fill in the end. The chain carries TRBV7-8 and TRBJ2-3; D is unresolved. The germline CDR1 and CDR2 sequences are SGHVS and FQNEAQ. There are 16 residues in the CDR3. With 2 bases removed from V and 2 bases from J, the gap between germline ends came to 14 bases. The covered CDR3 bases are TGTGCCAGCAGCTTACGGGTTGTACCTGACACAGATACG. Its protein product is CASSLRVVPDTDT. The whole CDR3 reads CASSLRVVPDTDTQYF.

Ten or more counts support this clone. Read data end 3 residues before the CDR3 end; the end is taken from the germline J gene. V gene TRBV7-2 combines with J gene TRBJ1-1; D may be TRBD1 (5 bases). Germline values: CDR1 SGHTA, CDR2 FQGNSA. The CDR3 runs to 15 residues. Trimming removed 1 base from V and 4 bases from J, with 13 bases in between. The CDR3 sequence: CASSLVGGEGTEAFF. The part of the CDR3 DNA that was read is TGTGCCAGCAGCTTAGTGGGGGGTGAAGGCACTGAA. The full variable domain, its missing parts supplied by reference TRBV7-2 and TRBJ1-1, is GAGVSQSPSNKVTEKGKDVELRCDPISGHTALYWYRQSLGQGLEFLIYFQGNSAPDKSGLPSDRFSAERTGGSVSTLTIQRTQQEDSAVYLCASSLVGGEGTEAFFGQGTRLTVV.

This clone was seen ten or more times. Sequencing ends 3 residues short of the CDR3 end; the germline J gene provides the rest. This rearrangement joins TRBV7-2 to TRBJ2-7, with 10 bases fitting TRBD2. Looked up from germline, CDR1 is SGHTA and CDR2 is FQGNSA. The CDR3 extends over 14 amino acids. V was pared by 5 bases and J by 5 bases, with 6 bases of the junction left unmatched. CDR3 DNA (partial): TGTGCCAGCAGCCTTCAGCGGGAGGGCAACGAG. This translates into CASSLQREGNE. The full CDR3 reads CASSLQREGNEQYF. Variable domain in full (rest from reference TRBV7-2 and TRBJ2-7): GAGVSQSPSNKVTEKGKDVELRCDPISGHTALYWYRQSLGQGLEFLIYFQGNSAPDKSGLPSDRFSAERTGGSVSTLTIQRTQQEDSAVYLCASSLQREGNEQYFGPGTRLTVT.

Note on this clone: Read sequence stops 3 residues before the CDR3 end, and the germline J gene provides the missing end. The chain uses TRBV5-1 and TRBJ1-1; weak D call: TRBD1 (6 bases). This CDR3 is 15 amino acids long. Trimming left V 0 bases short and J 2 bases short, with 11 bases between. Germline values: CDR1 SGHRS, CDR2 YFSETQ. CDR3 DNA, as far as it was read: TGCGCCAGCAGCTTGGATAAACAGGGAAACACTGAA. Protein sequence: CASSLDKQGNTE. The entire CDR3 reads CASSLDKQGNTEAFF.

This clone was counted at least ten times. The read is 3 residues too short to cover the CDR3 end, so that end is filled in from the germline J gene. This sequence joins TRBV5-1 and TRBJ1-6; 11 positions agree with TRBD1. V was clipped by 4 bases and J by 5 bases; unmatched bases: 5. CDR1 and CDR2 (germline): SGHRS, YFSETQ. There are 16 residues in the CDR3. The sequenced part of the CDR3 DNA is TGCGCCAGCAGCCCGCGGACAGGGGGCGATAATTCACCC. This sequence encodes CASSPRTGGDNSP. In full, the CDR3 reads CASSPRTGGDNSPLHF.

This clone was detected many times. Sequencing ends 3 residues short of the CDR3 end; the germline J gene provides the rest. This chain joins TRBV29-1 and TRBJ1-2; TRBD1 might be the D (5 bases). Germline V gene lookup returns CDR1 SQVTM and CDR2 ANQGSEA. V was clipped by 3 bases and J by 2 bases, with 16 bases between them. CDR3 length: 15 residues. The part of the CDR3 DNA that was read is TGCAGCGTTGAGACCGGGCAGGGAGGAAACTATGGC. Protein: CSVETGQGGNYG. The entire CDR3 protein reads CSVETGQGGNYGYTF. Using reference TRBV29-1 and TRBJ1-2 for the parts outside the CDR3, the full variable domain is SAVISQKPSRDICQRGTSLTIQCQVDSQVTMMFWYRQQPGQSLTLIATANQGSEATYESGFVIDKFPISRPNLTFSTLTVSNMSPEDSSIYLCSVETGQGGNYGYTFGSGTRLTVV.

This clone was picked up many times. The missing CDR3 end, 3 residues past where the read stops, is filled in from the germline J gene. This chain joins TRBV20-1 and TRBJ1-1; D not certain. V was shortened by 3 bases and J by 1 base, with 9 bases between the two germline ends. Germline CDR1 and CDR2: DFQATT and SNEGSKA (reference sequence). CDR3 size: 13 residues. Here the CDR3 reads CSASRVRNTEAFF. CDR3 DNA, as far as it was read: TGCAGTGCTAGCCGGGTTAGGAACACTGAA.

In this sample, this clone turned up many times. The read gets to within 3 residues of the CDR3 end, and the germline J gene fills in the rest. V usage is TRBV7-6 and J usage is TRBJ1-1; the D gene is possibly TRBD1 (6 bases). CDR3 length: 13 residues. The germline V gene has CDR1 SGHVS and CDR2 FNYEAQ. CDR3 DNA (partial): TGTGCCAGCAGCTTGGGAAGACAGGCCCAA. Translating gives CASSLGRQAQ. The complete CDR3 protein is CASSLGRQAQAFF. The full variable domain, in which reference TRBV7-6 and TRBJ1-1 provide the parts outside the CDR3, is GAGVSQSPRYKVTKRGQDVALRCDPISGHVSLYWYRQALGQGPEFLTYFNYEAQQDKSGLPNDRFSAERPEGSISTLTIQRTEQRDSAMYRCASSLGRQAQAFFGQGTRLTVV.

This clone was counted a few times. The observed sequence ends 3 residues before the CDR3 terminus, with the missing tail filled in from the germline J gene. This chain connects TRBV19 to TRBJ1-2, with D perhaps matching TRBD1 (5 bases). This CDR3 region has 14 residues. Germline V CDR1 and CDR2: LNHDA, SQIVND (reference sequence). CDR3 residues: CASSKTESVYDYTF. The sequenced CDR3 bases are TGTGCCAGTAGTAAGACAGAAAGCGTGTACGAC.

This clone has only a few counts. The CDR3 end lies 3 residues beyond the end of the read and is filled in from the germline J gene. The chain combines TRBV19 with TRBJ2-1; D possibly corresponds to TRBD2 (6 bases). Germline CDR1 LNHDA, CDR2 SQIVND (reference sequence). The CDR3 totals 14 residues. V was clipped by 3 bases and J by 5 bases, with 11 bases between them. The CDR3 loop reads CASSIAGSNNEQFF. The sequenced part of the CDR3 DNA is TGTGCCAGTAGTATCGCGGGGAGTAACAATGAG. Variable domain in full (rest from reference TRBV19 and TRBJ2-1): DGGITQSPKYLFRKEGQNVTLSCEQNLNHDAMYWYRQDPGQGLRLIYYSQIVNDFQKGDIAEGYSVSREKKESFPLTVTSAQKNPTAFYLCASSIAGSNNEQFFGPGTRLTVL.

This clone was counted many times. The sequence runs out 3 residues before the end of the CDR3; the remainder is reconstructed from the germline J gene. V and J are TRBV12-3 or TRBV12-4 and TRBJ1-5; D is ambiguous. The CDR3 has 13 residues. With 5 bases removed from V and 0 bases from J, the gap between germline ends came to 5 bases. Partial CDR3 DNA: TGTGCCAGCAGTCACTATAGCAATCAGCCC. Translated: CASSHYSNQP. The complete CDR3 protein is CASSHYSNQPQHF.

With regard to this clone: The sequence runs out 3 residues before the end of the CDR3; the remainder is reconstructed from the germline J gene. The identical CDR3 is also encoded by other nucleotide sequences in the sample. The chain combines TRBV7-9 with TRBJ1-3; 7 bases are a match to TRBD1. CDR1 and CDR2 from the germline V gene are SEHNR and FQNEAQ (reference sequence). This CDR3 has 14 amino acids. With 5 bases clipped from V and 4 bases from J, the junction kept 5 bases outside the gene matches. The CDR3 spells CASSTDRVGNTIYF. The part of the CDR3 DNA that was read is TGTGCCAGCAGCACAGACAGGGTCGGAAACACC.

This clone was seen ten or more times. With the read ending 3 residues before the CDR3 end, the germline J gene is used to fill in that end. This chain uses TRBV4-1 with TRBJ2-7, with D possibly matching TRBD1 (6 bases). In germline, CDR1 is MGHRA, CDR2 YSYEKL. The CDR3 totals 15 residues. The V and J ends lost 0 bases and 3 bases respectively, with 12 bases between them. CDR3 loop: CASSQDSQGFYEQYF. CDR3 bases read: TGCGCCAGCAGCCAAGATAGTCAGGGGTTCTACGAG.

This clone appeared many times. The CDR3 goes on 3 residues after the read ends, and that part is filled in from the germline J gene. V and J are TRBV2 and TRBJ1-4, with TRBD1 identical over 7 bases. CDR1 and CDR2 (germline): SNHLY, FYNNEI. With V trimmed by 1 base and J by 8 bases, 4 bases remained unmatched. The CDR3 has 14 amino acids. CDR3 amino acids: CASSEGTGGEKLFF. Incomplete CDR3 DNA: TGTGCCAGCAGTGAAGGGACAGGAGGAGAAAAA.

Turning to this clone: The read ends 3 residues before the CDR3 terminus; that terminus is restored from the germline J gene. V usage is TRBV5-1 and J usage is TRBJ2-3; 9 bases are a match to TRBD1. CDR1 is SGHRS, CDR2 YFSETQ, per germline. The CDR3 is made up of 16 amino acids. The chain's CDR3 is CASSLEGQGGGETQYF. Partial CDR3 DNA: TGCGCCAGCAGCTTGGAGGGACAGGGAGGGGGGGAGACG.

This clone was observed a handful of times. One base away lies a much larger clone, so this may be a sequencing read error. The sequenced fragment ends 3 residues before the CDR3 boundary, so the rest is inferred from the germline J gene. The chain combines TRBV19 with TRBJ2-3; 8 bases match TRBD2. The CDR3 consists of 16 residues. Losses at the gene ends were 4 bases for V and 5 bases for J; bases not matched to a gene: 11. Germline-derived CDR1 and CDR2 are LNHDA and SQIVND (reference sequence). CDR3 sequence: CASSRPAGAQRDTQYF. The CDR3 bases that were read are TGTGCCAGTAGTAGGCCAGCGGGGGCCCAACGAGATACG.

A note on this clone: The CDR3 end lies 3 residues beyond the end of the read and is filled in from the germline J gene. This chain joins TRBV19 and TRBJ1-1; the match to TRBD1 covers 9 bases. Germline assignment: CDR1 LNHDA and CDR2 SQIVND (reference sequence). Trimming took 7 bases from V and 6 from J; bases not matched to a gene: 6. The CDR3 consists of 13 residues. CDR3 protein: CASMMDRGSEAFF. The CDR3 DNA, read in part, is TGTGCCAGTATGATGGACAGGGGCTCTGAA.